Listed below are T cell receptor beta chains from one sample, sequenced in a study of T cell responses to AZD1222 COVID-19 vaccine. The method was immunoSEQ multiplex PCR; TCRdb's version includes in-frame clones alone and lacks a portion of them. The sample includes some 170,000 clones, roughly nine tenths seen only once; the top ten take about 3%. Source: peripheral blood, taken on day 0 of AZD1222 vaccination. The source is an adult in good health. Each CDR3 is given with its conserved first and last residue. The D gene is left open where the match is weak. Clone size is stated in some rows and not others, as once, few, many or a class when expanded.

NA	TRBV9	NA	TRBJ1-4	CASSASPGVVNEKLFF	TGTGCCAGCAGCGCGAGCCCCGGGGTGGTTAATGAAAAACTGTTTTTT
NA	TRBV7-9	NA	TRBJ1-1	CASSLIPSLNTEAFF	TGTGCCAGCAGCTTAATCCCCAGCTTAAACACTGAAGCTTTCTTT
few	TRBV6-5	TRBD2	TRBJ2-7	CASSSSSGRPEQYF	TGTGCCAGCAGTTCCTCTAGCGGGAGGCCCGAGCAGTACTTC
NA	TRBV24-1	NA	TRBJ2-4	CATSDLEQQLAKNIQYF	TGTGCCACCAGTGATTTAGAGCAGCAGCTAGCCAAAAACATTCAGTACTTC
NA	TRBV7-6	TRBD2	TRBJ2-1	CASSRGLAGGGDSEQFF	TGTGCCAGCAGCCGGGGACTAGCGGGAGGGGGGGATTCTGAGCAGTTCTTC
NA	TRBV5-8	NA	TRBJ2-2	CASSTGPSTGELFF	TGTGCCAGCAGCACCGGTCCGTCCACCGGGGAGCTGTTTTTT
NA	TRBV7-9	NA	TRBJ1-2	CASSLDLTGVYGYTF	TGTGCCAGCAGCTTAGACCTCACAGGAGTCTATGGCTACACCTTC
NA	TRBV4-1	NA	TRBJ2-7	CASSQEATESSYEQYF	TGCGCCAGCAGCCAAGAGGCGACAGAGAGCTCCTACGAGCAGTACTTC
NA	TRBV4-1	NA	TRBJ2-7	CASSPGDSPYEQYF	TGCGCCAGCAGCCCTGGAGACAGCCCCTACGAGCAGTACTTC
NA	TRBV11-2	NA	TRBJ2-7	CASSLDPATYEQYF	TGTGCCAGCAGCTTAGACCCTGCAACCTACGAGCAGTACTTC
NA	TRBV5-4	NA	TRBJ2-3	CASSSGGAGFADTQYF	TGTGCCAGCAGCAGTGGTGGGGCGGGATTCGCAGATACGCAGTATTTT
NA	TRBV30	NA	TRBJ2-6	CAWTTSGANVLTF	TGTGCCTGGACGACCTCTGGGGCCAACGTCCTGACTTTC
NA	TRBV5-1	NA	TRBJ2-7	CASSLEIGILYEQYF	TGCGCCAGCAGCTTGGAGATAGGGATACTTTACGAGCAGTACTTC
NA	TRBV6-5	TRBD1	TRBJ1-6	CASSSQGAENSPLHF	TGTGCCAGCAGTTCACAGGGGGCTGAAAATTCACCCCTCCACTTT
NA	TRBV12-3/TRBV12-4	NA	TRBJ1-2	CASSLWQVYGYTF	TGTGCCAGCAGTCTATGGCAGGTATATGGCTACACCTTC
few	TRBV10-2	NA	TRBJ2-1	CASSEVYSSYNEQFF	TGCGCCAGCAGTGAGGTCTATAGCTCCTACAATGAGCAGTTCTTC
NA	TRBV18	NA	TRBJ2-5	CASSPRTIQETQYF	TGTGCCAGCTCACCTCGGACGATCCAAGAGACCCAGTACTTC
NA	TRBV5-1	NA	TRBJ2-7	CASTLDGYEQYF	TGCGCCAGCACCCTCGACGGCTACGAGCAGTACTTC
NA	TRBV19	TRBD1	TRBJ1-2	CASRASGQANYGYTF	TGTGCCAGTAGGGCTTCGGGACAGGCCAACTATGGCTACACCTTC
NA	TRBV27	TRBD1	TRBJ1-2	CASRLQGALNYGYTF	TGTGCCAGCAGACTACAGGGGGCTTTGAACTATGGCTACACCTTC
NA	TRBV18	NA	TRBJ1-1	CASSPSHGRVNTEAFF	TGTGCCAGCTCACCTTCCCACGGCAGGGTAAACACTGAAGCTTTCTTT
NA	TRBV3-1/TRBV3-2	TRBD2	TRBJ2-5	CASSLSLGGETQYF	TGTGCCAGCAGCCTTTCATTGGGGGGGGAGACCCAGTACTTC
NA	TRBV5-4	NA	TRBJ1-2	CASSPPGRVGANYGYTF	TGTGCCAGCAGCCCTCCCGGGCGGGTAGGGGCTAACTATGGCTACACCTTC
few	TRBV7-9	NA	TRBJ2-5	CASSLAGGETQYF	TGTGCCAGCAGCTTAGCGGGGGGAGAGACCCAGTACTTC
NA	TRBV7-9	NA	TRBJ1-1	CASSTTRHQLNTEAFF	TGTGCCAGCAGCACGACGCGACACCAACTGAACACTGAAGCTTTCTTT
NA	TRBV15	NA	TRBJ2-7	CATTRDRDSYEQYF	TGTGCCACCACCCGCGACAGAGACTCCTACGAGCAGTACTTC
NA	TRBV6-5	NA	TRBJ1-3	CASSYGQGSGNTIYF	TGTGCCAGCAGTTATGGCCAGGGCTCTGGAAACACCATATATTTT
NA	TRBV9	TRBD2	TRBJ2-1	CASSAPPGLAGVGGESSYNEQFF	TGTGCCAGCAGCGCCCCTCCGGGACTAGCGGGAGTGGGGGGGGAGAGCTCCTACAATGAGCAGTTCTTC
NA	TRBV14	NA	TRBJ2-7	CASSPRQSSYEQYF	TGTGCCAGCAGCCCCCGACAAAGCTCCTACGAGCAGTACTTC
NA	TRBV9	NA	TRBJ2-1	CASSVYETSNEQFF	TGTGCCAGCAGCGTATATGAGACCTCCAATGAGCAGTTCTTC
NA	TRBV27	NA	TRBJ1-2	CASSFRGGDGYTF	TGTGCCAGCAGTTTCCGGGGCGGGGATGGCTACACCTTC
NA	TRBV5-4	NA	TRBJ2-1	CASSVGSGNEQFF	TGTGCCAGCAGTGTGGGTTCCGGTAATGAGCAGTTCTTC
NA	TRBV16	NA	TRBJ1-5	CASSQSHGLPQHF	TGTGCCAGCAGCCAATCCCACGGACTGCCCCAGCATTTT
NA	TRBV27	NA	TRBJ2-2	CASRTTSSTGELFF	TGTGCCAGCAGGACAACTAGCTCCACCGGGGAGCTGTTTTTT
NA	TRBV27	TRBD1	TRBJ1-2	CASSPIRDRVNYGYTF	TGTGCCAGCAGTCCAATCCGGGACAGGGTCAACTATGGCTACACCTTC
NA	TRBV10-3	NA	TRBJ1-1	CAISESTPPNTEAFF	TGTGCCATCAGTGAGTCAACTCCCCCGAACACTGAAGCTTTCTTT
NA	TRBV5-1	NA	TRBJ1-2	CASSFGRTNYGYTF	TGCGCCAGCAGCTTTGGCAGGACTAACTATGGCTACACCTTC
NA	TRBV7-8	NA	TRBJ1-1	CASSFQGSEAFF	TGTGCCAGCAGCTTCCAGGGTAGTGAAGCTTTCTTT
NA	TRBV18	NA	TRBJ2-1	CASSPLAEAPNEQFF	TGTGCCAGCTCACCACTAGCGGAGGCCCCAAATGAGCAGTTCTTC
NA	TRBV5-6	NA	TRBJ2-3	CASSLPGARTDTQYF	TGTGCCAGCAGCTTACCGGGGGCACGCACAGATACGCAGTATTTT
once	TRBV11-3	NA	TRBJ2-7	CASSETVSYEQYF	TGTGCCAGCAGCGAGACGGTCTCCTACGAGCAGTACTTC
NA	TRBV14	NA	TRBJ2-2	CASSQDWERGAAGELFF	TGTGCCAGCAGCCAAGATTGGGAGAGGGGAGCAGCCGGGGAGCTGTTTTTT
NA	TRBV28	NA	TRBJ2-2	CASSFPNTGELFF	TGTGCCAGCAGTTTTCCCAACACCGGGGAGCTGTTTTTT
NA	TRBV2	NA	TRBJ1-1	CASARVGQGTEAFF	TGTGCCAGCGCACGGGTAGGGCAGGGGACTGAAGCTTTCTTT
NA	TRBV30	NA	TRBJ2-3	CAWRTVGGAPNTQYF	TGTGCCTGGAGAACGGTGGGCGGGGCGCCCAATACGCAGTATTTT
once	TRBV11-3	TRBD2	TRBJ2-3	CASSPDSGRAADTQYF	TGTGCCAGCAGCCCCGATAGCGGGAGGGCCGCAGATACGCAGTATTTT
NA	TRBV2	TRBD1	TRBJ2-2	CASGRDRADSGELFF	TGTGCCAGCGGTCGAGACAGGGCGGACTCCGGGGAGCTGTTTTTT
NA	TRBV19	NA	TRBJ1-1	CASSPVGAGAFF	TGTGCCAGTAGTCCAGTGGGGGCGGGCGCTTTCTTT
few	TRBV2	NA	TRBJ1-3	CASSESRGGNTIYF	TGTGCCAGCAGTGAAAGCAGGGGTGGAAACACCATATATTTT
few	TRBV6-5	NA	TRBJ1-3	CASSYSGTDGNTIYF	TGTGCCAGCAGTTACTCCGGGACGGACGGAAACACCATATATTTT
NA	TRBV10-3	NA	TRBJ1-3	CAITTTASGNTIYF	TGTGCCATCACCACTACAGCCTCTGGAAACACCATATATTTT
NA	TRBV27	TRBD1	TRBJ2-2	CASGKGQGELFF	TGTGCCAGCGGGAAGGGACAGGGGGAGCTGTTTTTT
NA	TRBV9	TRBD2	TRBJ2-1	CASSPRAQGLALGNEQFF	TGTGCCAGCAGCCCACGGGCTCAGGGACTAGCCCTAGGGAATGAGCAGTTCTTC
NA	TRBV5-4	NA	TRBJ1-4	CASSLVGGSAEKLFF	TGTGCCAGCAGCTTGGTAGGGGGTTCGGCTGAAAAACTGTTTTTT
NA	TRBV6-2/TRBV6-3	NA	TRBJ2-7	CASSPLATGNYEQYF	TGTGCCAGCAGTCCCCTGGCGACAGGTAATTACGAGCAGTACTTC
NA	TRBV27	TRBD2	TRBJ2-2	CASSTRQGLASRTGELFF	TGTGCCAGCAGTACCCGTCAAGGACTAGCGAGCCGAACCGGGGAGCTGTTTTTT
NA	TRBV5-6	NA	TRBJ1-5	CASEGNNQPQHF	TGTGCCAGCGAGGGGAACAATCAGCCCCAGCATTTT